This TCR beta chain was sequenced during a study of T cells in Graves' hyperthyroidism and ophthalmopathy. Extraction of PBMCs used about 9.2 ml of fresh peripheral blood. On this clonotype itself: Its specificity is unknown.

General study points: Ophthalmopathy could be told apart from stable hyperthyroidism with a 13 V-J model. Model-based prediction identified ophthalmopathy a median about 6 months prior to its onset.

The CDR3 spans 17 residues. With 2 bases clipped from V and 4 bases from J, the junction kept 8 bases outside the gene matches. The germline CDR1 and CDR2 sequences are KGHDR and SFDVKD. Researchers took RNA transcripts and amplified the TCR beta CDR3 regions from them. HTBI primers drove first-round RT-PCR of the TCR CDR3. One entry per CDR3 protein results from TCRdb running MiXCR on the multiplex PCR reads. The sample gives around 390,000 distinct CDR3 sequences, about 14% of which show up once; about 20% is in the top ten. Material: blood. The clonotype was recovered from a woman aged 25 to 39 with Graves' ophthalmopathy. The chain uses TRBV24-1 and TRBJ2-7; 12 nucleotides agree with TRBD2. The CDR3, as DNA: TGTGCCACCAGTGATTGGGCTAGCGGGGGGGCCGGGTACGAGCAGTACTTC. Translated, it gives CATSDWASGGAGYEQYF.